This T cell receptor beta chain was retrieved from a study of T-cell reconstitution after alpha-beta-depleted transplantation in children. Study-wide results and limits: The authors attributed T-cell counts and diversity one year after transplant mostly to newly produced T cells.

The table lists this clonotype with many counts. Its target is not known. Library preparation (for TCRbeta) was performed with unique molecular identifiers. A single record per CDR3 protein comes from TCRdb applying MiXCR to the PCR reads. The sample records hundreds of thousands of distinct CDR3 sequences, around 13% being singletons. The source of this sequence is a girl aged 2-9 years with congenital amegakaryocytic thrombocytopenia, due to receive a stem cell transplant. The material sequenced was PBMCs, taken before TCRalphabeta/CD19-depleted stem cell transplant.

The CDR3: CAIRETGYEQYF. CDR3 bases: TGTGCCATCAGGGAGACAGGGTACGAGCAGTACTTC. The chain combines TRBV10-3 with TRBJ2-7, with 7 bases aligning to TRBD1. The length of the CDR3 is 12 residues. Germline lookup yields CDR1 ENHRY and CDR2 SYGVKD. The ends lost 6 bases at V and 4 bases at J; junction bases unmatched: 3.